This entry concerns a single T cell receptor beta chain. The sample originates from a study of yellow fever vaccine responses in identical twins. Via MiXCR, TCRdb re-called the RT-PCR reads, giving one row per CDR3 protein. The sample lists 30,000 to 40,000 distinct CDR3 sequences, about three fifths occurring once. Germline V gene data show CDR1 as ENHRY and CDR2 as SYGVKD. This CDR3 has 15 amino acids. With 5 bases clipped from V and 5 bases from J, the junction kept 10 bases outside the gene matches. The sequence derives from a woman under 30 who received the yellow fever vaccine. The sample was T cells from blood (PBMCs), unsorted or a sorted subset (not recorded which), taken before or after yellow fever vaccination (not recorded which). The chain recombines TRBV10-3 with TRBJ2-5; 8 bases are shared with TRBD1. The CDR3 nucleotides are TGTGCCATCAGTAACATCCAGACAGGGGTCGAGACCCAGTACTTC. Translation gives CAISNIQTGVETQYF.